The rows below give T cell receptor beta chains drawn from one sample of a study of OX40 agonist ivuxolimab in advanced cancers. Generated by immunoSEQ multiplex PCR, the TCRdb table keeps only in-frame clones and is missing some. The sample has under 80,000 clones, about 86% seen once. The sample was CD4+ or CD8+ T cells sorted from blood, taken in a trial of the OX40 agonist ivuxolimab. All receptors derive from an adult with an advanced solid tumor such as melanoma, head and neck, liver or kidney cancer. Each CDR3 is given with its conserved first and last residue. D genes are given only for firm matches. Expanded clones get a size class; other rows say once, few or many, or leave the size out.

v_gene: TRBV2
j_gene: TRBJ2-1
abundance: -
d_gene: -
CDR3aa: CASRSGNEQFF
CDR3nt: TGTGCCAGCAGGAGCGGGAATGAGCAGTTCTTC

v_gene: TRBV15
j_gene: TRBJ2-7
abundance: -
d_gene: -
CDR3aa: CATSRAGGRAYEQYF
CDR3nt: TGTGCCACCAGCAGAGCTGGAGGGAGAGCCTACGAGCAGTACTTC

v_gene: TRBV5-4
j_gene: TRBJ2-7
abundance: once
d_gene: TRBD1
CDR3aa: CASSSGPGQAYEQYF
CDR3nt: TGTGCCAGCAGCTCAGGACCGGGACAGGCCTACGAGCAGTACTTC

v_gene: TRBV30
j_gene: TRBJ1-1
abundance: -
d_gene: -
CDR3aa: CAWSLLGSTDTEAFF
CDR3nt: TGTGCCTGGAGTCTCTTGGGGTCGACAGATACTGAAGCTTTCTTT

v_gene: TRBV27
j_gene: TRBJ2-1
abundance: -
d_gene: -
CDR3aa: CASSPTGNAYNEQFF
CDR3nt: TGTGCCAGCAGCCCGACCGGGAACGCCTACAATGAGCAGTTCTTC

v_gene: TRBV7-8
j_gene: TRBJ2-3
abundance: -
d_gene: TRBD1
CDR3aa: CASSLEGTGEDTQYF
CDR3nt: TGTGCCAGCAGCCTCGAGGGAACAGGGGAAGATACGCAGTATTTT

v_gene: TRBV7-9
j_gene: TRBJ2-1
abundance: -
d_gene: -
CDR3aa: CASSYESAGQFF
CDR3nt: TGTGCCAGCAGCTACGAATCCGCCGGGCAGTTCTTC

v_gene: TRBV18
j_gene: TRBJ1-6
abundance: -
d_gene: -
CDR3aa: CASSPDGPNANSPLHF
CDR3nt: TGTGCCAGCTCACCAGACGGGCCTAACGCCAATTCACCCCTCCACTTT

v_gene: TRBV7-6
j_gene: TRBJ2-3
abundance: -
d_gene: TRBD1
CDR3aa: CASSSGGTGADTQYF
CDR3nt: TGTGCCAGCAGCTCGGGGGGGACAGGGGCAGATACGCAGTATTTT

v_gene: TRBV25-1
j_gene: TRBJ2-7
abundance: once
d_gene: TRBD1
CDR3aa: CASSDPRTGMDEQYF
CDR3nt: TGTGCCAGCAGTGATCCCCGGACAGGGATGGACGAGCAGTACTTC

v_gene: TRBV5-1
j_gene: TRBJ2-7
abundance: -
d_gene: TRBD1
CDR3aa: CASSLATGGAGEQYF
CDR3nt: TGCGCCAGCAGCTTGGCGACAGGGGGCGCGGGCGAGCAGTACTTC

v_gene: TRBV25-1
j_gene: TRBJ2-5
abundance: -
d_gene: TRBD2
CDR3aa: CASSESQGGETQYF
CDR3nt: TGTGCCAGCAGTGAGTCCCAGGGAGGGGAGACCCAGTACTTC

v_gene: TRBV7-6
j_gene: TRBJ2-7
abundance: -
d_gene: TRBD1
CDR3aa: CASSLLTGGTIEQYF
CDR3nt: TGTGCCAGCAGCTTACTGACAGGGGGCACGATCGAGCAGTACTTC

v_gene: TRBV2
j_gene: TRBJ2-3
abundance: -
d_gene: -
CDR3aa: CASSQQGGTTDTQYF
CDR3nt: TGTGCCAGCAGTCAACAGGGAGGGACCACAGATACGCAGTATTTT

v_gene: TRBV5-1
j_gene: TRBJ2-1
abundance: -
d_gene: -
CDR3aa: CASSFSTRVEYNEQFF
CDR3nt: TGCGCCAGCAGCTTTTCTACTCGAGTAGAATACAATGAGCAGTTCTTC

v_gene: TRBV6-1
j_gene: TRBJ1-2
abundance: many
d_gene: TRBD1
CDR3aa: CASSDLRSGTVYGYTF
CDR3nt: TGTGCCAGCAGTGACCTGCGATCGGGGACAGTTTATGGCTACACCTTC

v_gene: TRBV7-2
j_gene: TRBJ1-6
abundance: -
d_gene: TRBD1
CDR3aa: CASSFAGQGRSPLHF
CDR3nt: TGTGCCAGCAGCTTTGCGGGACAGGGGCGCTCACCCCTCCACTTT

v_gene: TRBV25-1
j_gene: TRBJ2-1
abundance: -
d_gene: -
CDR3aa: CASSEYRRGSYNEQFF
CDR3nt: TGTGCCAGCAGTGAATACAGGAGGGGATCCTACAATGAGCAGTTCTTC

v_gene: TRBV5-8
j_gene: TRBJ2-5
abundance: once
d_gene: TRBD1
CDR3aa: CASSNDREETQYF
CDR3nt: TGTGCCAGCAGTAATGACAGGGAGGAGACCCAGTACTTC

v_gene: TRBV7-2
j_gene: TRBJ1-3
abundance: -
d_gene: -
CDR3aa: CASSLQWGGGGGNTIYF
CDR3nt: TGTGCCAGCAGCTTACAGTGGGGGGGAGGTGGTGGAAACACCATATATTTT

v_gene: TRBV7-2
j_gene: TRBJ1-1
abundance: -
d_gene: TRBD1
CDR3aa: CASSFRTGAEAFF
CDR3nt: TGTGCCAGCAGCTTCAGGACAGGGGCTGAAGCTTTCTTT

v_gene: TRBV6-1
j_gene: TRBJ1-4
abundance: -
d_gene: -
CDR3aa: CASSFGQNEKLFF
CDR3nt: TGTGCCAGCAGTTTTGGACAGAATGAAAAACTGTTTTTT

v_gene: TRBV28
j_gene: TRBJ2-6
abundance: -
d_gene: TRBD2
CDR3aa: CASSPREGNVLTF
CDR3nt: TGTGCCAGCAGCCCCAGGGAGGGCAACGTCCTGACTTTC

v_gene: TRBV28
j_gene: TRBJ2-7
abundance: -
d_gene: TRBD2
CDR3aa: CASNSGTSGGEQYF
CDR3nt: TGTGCCAGCAATTCCGGGACTAGCGGGGGGGAGCAGTACTTC

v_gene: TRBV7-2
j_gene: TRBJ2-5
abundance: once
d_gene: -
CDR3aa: CASSRDGQGQYF
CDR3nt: TGTGCCAGCAGCCGAGACGGTCAGGGCCAGTACTTC

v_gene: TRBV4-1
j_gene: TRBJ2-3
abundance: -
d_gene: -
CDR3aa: CASSQEAPVVGGHADTQYF
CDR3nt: TGCGCCAGCAGCCAAGAAGCTCCCGTAGTGGGGGGGCACGCAGATACGCAGTATTTT

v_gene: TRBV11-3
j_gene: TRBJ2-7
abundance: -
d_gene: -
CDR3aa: CASSLDRTSEQYF
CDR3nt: TGTGCCAGCAGCTTAGATAGGACCTCCGAGCAGTACTTC

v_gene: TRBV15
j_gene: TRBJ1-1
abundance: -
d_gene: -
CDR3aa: CATSRDLGTEAFF
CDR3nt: TGTGCCACCAGCAGAGACCTGGGAACTGAAGCTTTCTTT

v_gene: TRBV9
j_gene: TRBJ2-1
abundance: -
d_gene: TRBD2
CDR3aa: CASSVADREVEDNEQFF
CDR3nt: TGTGCCAGCAGCGTAGCTGATCGGGAGGTGGAGGACAATGAGCAGTTCTTC

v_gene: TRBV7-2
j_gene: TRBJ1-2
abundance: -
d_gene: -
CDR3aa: CASSLGGSYGYTF
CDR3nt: TGTGCCAGCAGCTTGGGGGGGAGTTATGGCTACACCTTC

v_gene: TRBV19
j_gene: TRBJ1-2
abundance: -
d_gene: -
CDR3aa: CASSIDQGRHYGYTF
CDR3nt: TGTGCCAGTAGTATAGATCAGGGGAGGCACTATGGCTACACCTTC

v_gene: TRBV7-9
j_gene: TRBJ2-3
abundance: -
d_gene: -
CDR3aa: CASSLRSIISTDTQYF
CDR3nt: TGTGCCAGCAGCTTACGTAGTATAATAAGCACAGATACGCAGTATTTT

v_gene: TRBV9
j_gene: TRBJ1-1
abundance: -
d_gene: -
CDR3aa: CASSVVQMNTEAFF
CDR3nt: TGTGCCAGCAGCGTAGTCCAGATGAACACTGAAGCTTTCTTT

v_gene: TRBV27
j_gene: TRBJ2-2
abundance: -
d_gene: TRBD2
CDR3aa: CASSLKAGGVTGELFF
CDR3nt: TGTGCCAGCAGTTTAAAGGCGGGAGGAGTCACCGGGGAGCTGTTTTTT

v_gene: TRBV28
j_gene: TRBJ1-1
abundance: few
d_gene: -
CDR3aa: CASSLTPGAGNTEAFF
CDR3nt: TGTGCCAGCAGTTTAACCCCTGGGGCGGGGAACACTGAAGCTTTCTTT

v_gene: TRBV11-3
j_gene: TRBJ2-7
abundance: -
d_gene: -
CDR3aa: CASSLFGASSYEQYF
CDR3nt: TGTGCCAGCAGCTTATTCGGCGCGAGCTCCTACGAGCAGTACTTC

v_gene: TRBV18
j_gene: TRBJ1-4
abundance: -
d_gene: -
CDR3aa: CASSPLGNEKLFF
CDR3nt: TGTGCCAGCTCACCACTGGGTAATGAAAAACTGTTTTTT

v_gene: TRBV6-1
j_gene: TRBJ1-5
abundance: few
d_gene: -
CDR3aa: CASISRGDSPQHF
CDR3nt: TGTGCCAGCATCTCAAGGGGTGACTCCCCCCAGCATTTT

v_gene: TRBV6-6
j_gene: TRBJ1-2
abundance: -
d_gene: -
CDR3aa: CASSREGEGYGYTF
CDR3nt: TGTGCCAGCAGCCGGGAGGGGGAGGGATATGGCTACACCTTC

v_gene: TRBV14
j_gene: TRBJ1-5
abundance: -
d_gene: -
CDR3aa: CASSQDLGGYQHF
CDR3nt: TGTGCCAGCAGCCAAGATCTCGGAGGATACCAGCATTTT

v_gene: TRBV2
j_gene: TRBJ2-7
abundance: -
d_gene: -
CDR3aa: CASSEGGARAYEQYF
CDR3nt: TGTGCCAGCAGTGAAGGCGGCGCCCGGGCCTACGAGCAGTACTTC

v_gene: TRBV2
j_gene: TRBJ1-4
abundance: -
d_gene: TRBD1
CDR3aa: CASSPPGQGGEKLFF
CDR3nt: TGTGCCAGCAGTCCTCCGGGACAGGGGGGTGAAAAACTGTTTTTT

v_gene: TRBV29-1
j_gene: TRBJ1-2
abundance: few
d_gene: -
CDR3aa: CSVEGGAHYTF
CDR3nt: TGCAGCGTTGAGGGGGGGGCGCACTACACCTTC

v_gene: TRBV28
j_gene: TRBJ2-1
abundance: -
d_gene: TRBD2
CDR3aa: CASSSGATYNEQFF
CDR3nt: TGTGCCAGCTCTAGCGGGGCCACCTACAATGAGCAGTTCTTC

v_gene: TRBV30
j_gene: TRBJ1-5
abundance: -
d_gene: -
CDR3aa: CAWRSRDIGNQPQHF
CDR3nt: TGTGCCTGGAGAAGCCGGGACATTGGCAATCAGCCCCAGCATTTT

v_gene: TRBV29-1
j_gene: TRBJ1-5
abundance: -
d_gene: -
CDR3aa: CSVELGRGPQHF
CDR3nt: TGCAGCGTTGAACTAGGTCGTGGGCCCCAGCATTTT

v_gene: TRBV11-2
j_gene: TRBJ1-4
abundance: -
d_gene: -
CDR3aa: CASSLYPRATNEKLFF
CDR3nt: TGTGCCAGCAGCTTATATCCGAGGGCAACTAATGAAAAACTGTTTTTT

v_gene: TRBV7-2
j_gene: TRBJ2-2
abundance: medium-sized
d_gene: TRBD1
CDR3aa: CASRRNRGTGELFF
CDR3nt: TGTGCCAGCAGACGAAACAGGGGAACCGGGGAGCTGTTTTTT

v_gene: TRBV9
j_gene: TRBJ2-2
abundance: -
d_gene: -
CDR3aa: CASSNRADLGELFF
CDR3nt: TGTGCCAGCAGTAACAGGGCTGATCTCGGGGAGCTGTTTTTT

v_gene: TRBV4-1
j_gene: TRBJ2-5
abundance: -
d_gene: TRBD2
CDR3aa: CASSHPTSGRQETQYF
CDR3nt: TGCGCCAGCAGCCATCCGACTAGCGGGAGACAAGAGACCCAGTACTTC

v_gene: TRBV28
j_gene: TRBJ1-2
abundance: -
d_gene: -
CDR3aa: CASGTTGSGYTF
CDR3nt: TGTGCCAGCGGTACAACGGGCAGCGGCTACACCTTC

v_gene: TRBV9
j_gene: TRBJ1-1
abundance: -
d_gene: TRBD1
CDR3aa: CASSVGGQGMNTEAFF
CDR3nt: TGTGCCAGCAGCGTAGGGGGACAGGGGATGAACACTGAAGCTTTCTTT

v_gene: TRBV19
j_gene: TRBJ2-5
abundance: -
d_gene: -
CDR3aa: CASSIDPGQRKETQYF
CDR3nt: TGTGCCAGTAGTATAGATCCCGGACAGAGGAAAGAGACCCAGTACTTC